These T cell receptor beta chains were read from a single sample in a study of beta chain features in type 1 diabetes. Some clones are missing from TCRdb's copy, which holds only in-frame ones; the method was immunoSEQ multiplex PCR. The table has 200,000 to 300,000 clones, approximately 20% seen once. The source material was naive CD4+ T cells from blood. The receptors here all came from a woman aged 40 to 50 with type 1 diabetes. CDR3s leave out the opening cysteine and the closing phenylalanine or tryptophan. The order of the fields is V gene, clone size, CDR3 protein. The listing skips clone size in some rows; elsewhere it reads once, few, many or a size class.

V gene: TRBV7-3; clone size: few; CDR3 protein: ASSQTGTSLQAQY
V gene: TRBV30; clone size: -; CDR3 protein: ASGQTGGETQY
V gene: TRBV7-3; clone size: few; CDR3 protein: ASSTYGPQETQY
V gene: TRBV4-3; clone size: few; CDR3 protein: ASSQGHRGVRAF
V gene: TRBV2; clone size: -; CDR3 protein: ASKGAGLSPLH
V gene: TRBV29-1; clone size: -; CDR3 protein: SVGGTGEQY
V gene: TRBV18; clone size: once; CDR3 protein: ASSPGNPISNQPQH
V gene: TRBV20-1; clone size: few; CDR3 protein: SAVGGTQY
V gene: TRBV30; clone size: few; CDR3 protein: AWMASGTQY
V gene: TRBV10-3; clone size: -; CDR3 protein: AISEVQREATYEQY
V gene: TRBV6-5; clone size: few; CDR3 protein: ASRQLQGTEAF
V gene: TRBV18; clone size: -; CDR3 protein: ASSSGQDTEAF
V gene: TRBV7-2; clone size: -; CDR3 protein: ASSLAGAGETQY